This T cell receptor (beta chain) was obtained from a study of regulatory T cells in long-lasting Graves disease. Relying on iRepertoire HTBI primers and Arm-PCR of CDR3 regions, the team built TCR beta libraries. TCRdb re-analysed the multiplex PCR reads in MiXCR, keeping a single row per CDR3 protein. The data contain a few hundred thousand distinct CDR3 sequences, around a quarter of them seen just once; the ten biggest clones take up about a quarter. The CDR3 covers 15 residues. The germline V gene has CDR1 ENHRY and CDR2 SYGVKD. Trimming shortened V by 4 bases and J by 0 bases, and 13 bases separated the two germline ends. General study findings and limits: When disease was persistent, TRBV28, TRBJ1-2 and TRBJ2-5 were the favored segments.

The sample's time point: persistent/refractory GD, antithyroid drugs over 5 years with positive TRAb. Researchers made the TCR library from RNA that was extracted from PBMCs. This clonotype was counted ten times or more. What it recognizes is unknown. Sequenced material: peripheral blood mononuclear cells (PBMCs), taken when the disease was refractory, from a patient treated with antithyroid drugs. The rearrangement uses TRBV10-3 and TRBJ2-7, with D possibly matching TRBD2 (6 bases). The origin of this receptor is a female donor with Graves disease. The CDR3 region has the DNA TGTGCCATCAGTGGGAGGGCTCCTAGCTCCTACGAGCAGTACTTC. Amino acids: CAISGRAPSSYEQYF.